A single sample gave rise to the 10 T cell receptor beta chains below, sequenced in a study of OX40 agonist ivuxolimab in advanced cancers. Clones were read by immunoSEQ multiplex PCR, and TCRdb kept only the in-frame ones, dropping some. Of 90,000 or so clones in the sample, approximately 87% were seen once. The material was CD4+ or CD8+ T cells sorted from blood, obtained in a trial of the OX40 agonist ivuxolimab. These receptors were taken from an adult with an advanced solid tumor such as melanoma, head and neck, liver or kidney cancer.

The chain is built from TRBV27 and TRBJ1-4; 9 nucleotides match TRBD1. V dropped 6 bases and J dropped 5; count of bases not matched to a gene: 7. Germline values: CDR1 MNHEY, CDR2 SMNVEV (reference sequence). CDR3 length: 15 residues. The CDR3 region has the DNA TGTGCCAGCAGAACAGGGGGCGCTTTGAATGAAAAACTGTTTTTT. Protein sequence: CASRTGGALNEKLFF.

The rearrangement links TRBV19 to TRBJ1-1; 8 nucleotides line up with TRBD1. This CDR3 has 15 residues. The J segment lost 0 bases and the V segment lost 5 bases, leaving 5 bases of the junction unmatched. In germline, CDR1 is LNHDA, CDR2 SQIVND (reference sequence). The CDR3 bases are TGTGCCAGTAGTCTCGACAGGGGCATGAACACTGAAGCTTTCTTT. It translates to CASSLDRGMNTEAFF.

The chain's CDR3 is CASSLLGAGYTF. The DNA of the CDR3 is TGTGCCAGCAGTTTATTGGGGGCTGGCTACACCTTC. The V gene is TRBV28, the J gene TRBJ1-2; tentative D call: TRBD1 (6 bases). The CDR3 runs to 12 residues. V was clipped by 1 base and J by 7 bases, with 7 bases between them. Looked up from germline, CDR1 is MDHEN and CDR2 is SYDVKM.

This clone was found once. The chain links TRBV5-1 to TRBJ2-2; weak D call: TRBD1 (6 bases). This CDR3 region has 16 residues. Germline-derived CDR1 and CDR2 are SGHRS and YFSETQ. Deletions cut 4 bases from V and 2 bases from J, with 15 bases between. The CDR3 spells CASSVGGLTNTGELFF. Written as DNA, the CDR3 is TGCGCCAGCAGCGTAGGGGGATTAACAAACACCGGGGAGCTGTTTTTT.

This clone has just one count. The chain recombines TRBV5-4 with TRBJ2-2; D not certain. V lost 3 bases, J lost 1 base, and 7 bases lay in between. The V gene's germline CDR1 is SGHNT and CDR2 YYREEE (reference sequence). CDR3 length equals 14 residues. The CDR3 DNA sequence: TGTGCCAGCAGCTCTGGGGTGAACACCGGGGAGCTGTTTTTT. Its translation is CASSSGVNTGELFF.

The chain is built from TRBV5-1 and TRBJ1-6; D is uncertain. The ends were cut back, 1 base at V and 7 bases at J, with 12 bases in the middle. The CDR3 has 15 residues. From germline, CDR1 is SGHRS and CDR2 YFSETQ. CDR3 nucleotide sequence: TGCGCCAGCAGCTTGACTGAGTCGGGGAATTCACCCCTCCACTTT. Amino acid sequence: CASSLTESGNSPLHF. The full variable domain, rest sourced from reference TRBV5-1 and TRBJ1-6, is KAGVTQTPRYLIKTRGQQVTLSCSPISGHRSVSWYQQTPGQGLQFLFEYFSETQRNKGNFPGRFSGRQFSNSRSEMNVSTLELGDSALYLCASSLTESGNSPLHFGNGTRLTVT.

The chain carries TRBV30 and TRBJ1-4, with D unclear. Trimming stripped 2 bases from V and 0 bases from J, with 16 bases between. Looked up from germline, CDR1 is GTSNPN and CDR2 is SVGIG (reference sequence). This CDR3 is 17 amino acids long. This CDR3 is CAWSPGFGRATNEKLFF. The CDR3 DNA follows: TGTGCCTGGAGTCCAGGTTTCGGGAGAGCAACTAATGAAAAACTGTTTTTT.

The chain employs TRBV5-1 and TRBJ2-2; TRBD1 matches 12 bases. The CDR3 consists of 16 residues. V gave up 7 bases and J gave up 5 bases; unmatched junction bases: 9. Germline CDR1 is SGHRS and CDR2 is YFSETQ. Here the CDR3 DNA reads TGCGCCAGCCGGGACAGGGGGCTTGAGTGGACCGGGGAGCTGTTTTTT. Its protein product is CASRDRGLEWTGELFF.

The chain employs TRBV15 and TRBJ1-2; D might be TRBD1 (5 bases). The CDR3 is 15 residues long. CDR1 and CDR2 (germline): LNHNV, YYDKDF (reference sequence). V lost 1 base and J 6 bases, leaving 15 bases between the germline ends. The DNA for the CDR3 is TGTGCCACCAGCAGAGGGTGGGACGGACTTCATGGCTACACCTTC. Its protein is CATSRGWDGLHGYTF.

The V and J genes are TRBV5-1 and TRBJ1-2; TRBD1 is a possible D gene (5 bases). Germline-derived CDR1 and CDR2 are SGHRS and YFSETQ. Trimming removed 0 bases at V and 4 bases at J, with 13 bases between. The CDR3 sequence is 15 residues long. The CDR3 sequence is CASSLDTGLRYGYTF. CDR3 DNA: TGCGCCAGCAGCTTGGACACGGGACTACGCTATGGCTACACCTTC.